This T cell receptor beta chain came from a study of shared clonotypes between healthy human individuals. About this clone: Its target is unknown.

Notes on the study in general: About 5% of naive CD4 clonotypes were shared across a few donors. The diversity represented, both genetic and in exposure history, was limited by few donors. The generation probabilities recorded for non-shared clonotypes fell below those of clonotypes shared by all four donors.

The data were produced by immunoSEQ multiplex PCR, yet TCRdb's version contains in-frame clones alone and is incomplete. The sample has about 1.5 million clones; roughly 96% are singletons. Donors were healthy HIV-negative adults without recently reported acute infections or vaccinations. The germline gives CDR1 SGHNT, CDR2 YYREEE (reference sequence). V was shortened by 2 bases and J by 3 bases, with 9 bases between the two germline ends. The CDR3 has 14 amino acids. The chain recombines TRBV5-4 with TRBJ1-3; tentatively, D is TRBD1 (6 bases). The specimen sequenced was naive CD4+ T cells sorted from blood. This sample's subset: CD45RA+ positively selected. This receptor was identified in a man younger than 45 in good health. The CDR3 region has the DNA TGTGCCAGCAGCTTTGGACAGTTTGGAAACACCATATATTTT. Protein sequence: CASSFGQFGNTIYF.